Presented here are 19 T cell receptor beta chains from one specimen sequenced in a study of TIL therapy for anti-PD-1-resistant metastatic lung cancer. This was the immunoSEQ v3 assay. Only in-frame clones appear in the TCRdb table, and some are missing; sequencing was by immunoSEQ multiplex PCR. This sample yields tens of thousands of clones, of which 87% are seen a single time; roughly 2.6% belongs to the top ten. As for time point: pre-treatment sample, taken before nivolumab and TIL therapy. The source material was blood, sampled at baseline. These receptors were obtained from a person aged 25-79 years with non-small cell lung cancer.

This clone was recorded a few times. The CDR3 region has the DNA TGCAGAGGTACGGGCTACACCTTC. It is translated as CRGTGYTF. J is TRBJ1-2 and V is TRBV20-1; no firm D call. Germline-derived CDR1 and CDR2 are DFQATT and SNEGSKA (reference sequence). This CDR3 comprises 8 residues.

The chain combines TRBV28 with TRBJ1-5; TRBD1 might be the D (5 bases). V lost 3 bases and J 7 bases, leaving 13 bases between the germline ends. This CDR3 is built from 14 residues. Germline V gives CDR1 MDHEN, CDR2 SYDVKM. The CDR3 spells CASSLAGRQQPQHF. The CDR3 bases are TGTGCCAGCAGTTTGGCAGGGCGGCAACAGCCCCAGCATTTT.

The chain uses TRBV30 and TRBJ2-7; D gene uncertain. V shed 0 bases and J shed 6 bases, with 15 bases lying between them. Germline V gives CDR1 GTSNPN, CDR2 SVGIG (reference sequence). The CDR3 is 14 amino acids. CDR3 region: CAWSVAPTVLEQYF. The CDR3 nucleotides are TGTGCCTGGAGTGTAGCTCCGACGGTTCTCGAGCAGTACTTC. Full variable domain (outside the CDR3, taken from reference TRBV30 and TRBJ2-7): SQTIHQWPATLVQPVGSPLSLECTVEGTSNPNLYWYRQAAGRGLQLLFYSVGIGQISSEVPQNLSASRPQDRQFILSSKKLLLSDSGFYLCAWSVAPTVLEQYFGPGTRLTVT.

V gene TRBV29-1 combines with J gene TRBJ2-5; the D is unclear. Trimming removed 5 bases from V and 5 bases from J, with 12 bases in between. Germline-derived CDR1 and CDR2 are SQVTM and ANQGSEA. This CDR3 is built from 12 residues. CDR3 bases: TGCAGCGTTATTAAGGTGGTGGAGACCCAGTACTTC. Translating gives CSVIKVVETQYF.

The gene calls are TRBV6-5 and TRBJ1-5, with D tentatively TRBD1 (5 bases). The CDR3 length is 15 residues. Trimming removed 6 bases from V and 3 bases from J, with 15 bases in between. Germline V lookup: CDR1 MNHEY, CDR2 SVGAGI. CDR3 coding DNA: TGTGCCAGCAGAAGGGACCTTACCGTCAATCAGCCCCAGCATTTT. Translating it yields CASRRDLTVNQPQHF.

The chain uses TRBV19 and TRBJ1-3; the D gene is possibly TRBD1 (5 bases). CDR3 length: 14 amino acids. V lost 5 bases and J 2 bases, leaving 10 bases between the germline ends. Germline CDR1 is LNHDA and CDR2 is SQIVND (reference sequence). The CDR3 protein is CASSRGVTGNTIYF. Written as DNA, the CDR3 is TGTGCCAGTAGTCGAGGGGTCACTGGAAACACCATATATTTT.

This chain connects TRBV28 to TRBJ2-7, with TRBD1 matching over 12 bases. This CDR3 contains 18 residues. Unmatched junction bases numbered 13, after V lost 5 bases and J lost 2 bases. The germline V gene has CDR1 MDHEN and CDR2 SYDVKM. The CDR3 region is CASSPLPGQGARTYEQYF. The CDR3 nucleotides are TGTGCCAGCAGTCCACTCCCGGGACAGGGGGCGCGCACCTACGAGCAGTACTTC.

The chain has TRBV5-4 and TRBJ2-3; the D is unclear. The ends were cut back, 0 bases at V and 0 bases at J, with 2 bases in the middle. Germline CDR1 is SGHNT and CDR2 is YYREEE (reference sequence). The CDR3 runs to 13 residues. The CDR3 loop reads CASSLDSTDTQYF. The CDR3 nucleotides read TGTGCCAGCAGCTTGGACAGCACAGATACGCAGTATTTT. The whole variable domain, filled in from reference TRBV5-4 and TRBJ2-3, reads ETGVTQSPTHLIKTRGQQVTLRCSSQSGHNTVSWYQQALGQGPQFIFQYYREEENGRGNFPPRFSGLQFPNYSSELNVNALELDDSALYLCASSLDSTDTQYFGPGTRLTVL.

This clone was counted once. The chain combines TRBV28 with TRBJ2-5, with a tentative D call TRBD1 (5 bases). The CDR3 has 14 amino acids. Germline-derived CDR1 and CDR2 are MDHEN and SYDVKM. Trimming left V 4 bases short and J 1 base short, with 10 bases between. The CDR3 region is CASSYRTTQETQYF. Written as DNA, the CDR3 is TGTGCCAGCAGTTACCGGACAACCCAAGAGACCCAGTACTTC.

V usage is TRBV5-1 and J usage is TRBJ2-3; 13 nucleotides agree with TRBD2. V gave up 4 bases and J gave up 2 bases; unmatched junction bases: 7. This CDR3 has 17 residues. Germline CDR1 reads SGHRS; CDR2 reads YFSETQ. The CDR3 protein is CASSTGTSGTFTDTQYF. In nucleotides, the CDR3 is TGCGCCAGCAGCACCGGGACTAGCGGGACCTTCACAGATACGCAGTATTTT.

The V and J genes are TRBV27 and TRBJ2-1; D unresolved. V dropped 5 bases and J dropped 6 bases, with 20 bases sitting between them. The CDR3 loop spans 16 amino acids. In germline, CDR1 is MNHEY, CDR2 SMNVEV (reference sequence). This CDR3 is CASSVLYSHLINEQFF. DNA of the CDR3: TGTGCCAGCAGTGTGCTATACAGCCACCTAATCAATGAGCAGTTCTTC.

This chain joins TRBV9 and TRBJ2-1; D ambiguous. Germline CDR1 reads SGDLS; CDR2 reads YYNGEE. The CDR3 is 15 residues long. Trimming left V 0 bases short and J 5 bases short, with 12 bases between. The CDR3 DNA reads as TGTGCCAGCAGCGTAGGGCTAAACAAGGACAATGAGCAGTTCTTC. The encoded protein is CASSVGLNKDNEQFF.

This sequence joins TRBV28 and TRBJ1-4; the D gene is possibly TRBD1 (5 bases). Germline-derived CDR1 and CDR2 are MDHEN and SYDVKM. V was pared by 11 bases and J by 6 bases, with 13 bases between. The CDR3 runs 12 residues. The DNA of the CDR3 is TGTGCCGTACGAGGGGTTGATGAAAAACTGTTTTTT. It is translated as CAVRGVDEKLFF.

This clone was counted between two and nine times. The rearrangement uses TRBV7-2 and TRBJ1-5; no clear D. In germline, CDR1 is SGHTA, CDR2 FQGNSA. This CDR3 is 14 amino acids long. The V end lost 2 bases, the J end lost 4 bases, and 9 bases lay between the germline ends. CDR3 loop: CASSLSLENQPQHF. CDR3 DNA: TGTGCCAGCAGCTTAAGTTTGGAGAATCAGCCCCAGCATTTT.

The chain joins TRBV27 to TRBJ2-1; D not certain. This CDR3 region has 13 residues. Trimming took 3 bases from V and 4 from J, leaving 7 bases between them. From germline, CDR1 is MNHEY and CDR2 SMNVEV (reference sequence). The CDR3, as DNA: TGTGCCAGCAGTTTGGTGCCGTACAATGAGCAGTTCTTC. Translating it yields CASSLVPYNEQFF.

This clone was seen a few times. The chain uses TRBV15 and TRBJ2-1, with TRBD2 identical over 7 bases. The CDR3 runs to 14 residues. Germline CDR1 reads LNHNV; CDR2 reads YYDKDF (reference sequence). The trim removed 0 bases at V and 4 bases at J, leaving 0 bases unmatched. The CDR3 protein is CATSREREYNEQFF. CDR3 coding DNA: TGTGCCACCAGCAGAGAGCGGGAGTACAATGAGCAGTTCTTC.

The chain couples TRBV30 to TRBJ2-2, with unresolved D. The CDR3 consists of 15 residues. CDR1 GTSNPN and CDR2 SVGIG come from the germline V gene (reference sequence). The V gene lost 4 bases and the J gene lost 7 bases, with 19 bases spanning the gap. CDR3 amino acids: CAWTPAFALGGELFF. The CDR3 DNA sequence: TGTGCCTGGACACCTGCCTTCGCTCTCGGCGGGGAGCTGTTTTTT. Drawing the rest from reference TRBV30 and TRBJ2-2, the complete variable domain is SQTIHQWPATLVQPVGSPLSLECTVEGTSNPNLYWYRQAAGRGLQLLFYSVGIGQISSEVPQNLSASRPQDRQFILSSKKLLLSDSGFYLCAWTPAFALGGELFFGEGSRLTVL.

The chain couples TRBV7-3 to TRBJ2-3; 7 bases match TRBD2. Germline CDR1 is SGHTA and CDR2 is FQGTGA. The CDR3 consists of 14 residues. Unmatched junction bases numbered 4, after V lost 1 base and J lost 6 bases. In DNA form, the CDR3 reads TGTGCCAGCAGCTTAAGGGCGGGAGAGGATACGCAGTATTTT. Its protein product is CASSLRAGEDTQYF.

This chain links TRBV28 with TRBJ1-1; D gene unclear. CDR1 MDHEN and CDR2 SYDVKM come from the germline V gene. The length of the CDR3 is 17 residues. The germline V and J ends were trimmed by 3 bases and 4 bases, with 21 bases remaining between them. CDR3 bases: TGTGCCAGCAGTTTTCCACCGCTTTATGAGCCGAGCACTGAAGCTTTCTTT. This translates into CASSFPPLYEPSTEAFF.